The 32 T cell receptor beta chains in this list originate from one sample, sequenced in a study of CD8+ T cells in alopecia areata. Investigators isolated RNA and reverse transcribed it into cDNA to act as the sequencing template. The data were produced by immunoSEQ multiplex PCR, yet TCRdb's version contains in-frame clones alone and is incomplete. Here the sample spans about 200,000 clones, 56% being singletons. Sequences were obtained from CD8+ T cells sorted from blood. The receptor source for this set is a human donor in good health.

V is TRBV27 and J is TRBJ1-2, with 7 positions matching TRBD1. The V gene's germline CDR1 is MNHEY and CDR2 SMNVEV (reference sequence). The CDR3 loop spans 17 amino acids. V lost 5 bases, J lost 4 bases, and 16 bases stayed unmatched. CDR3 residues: CASSPWARQGVGYGYTF. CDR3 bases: TGTGCCAGCAGTCCATGGGCCAGACAGGGAGTGGGCTATGGCTACACCTTC.

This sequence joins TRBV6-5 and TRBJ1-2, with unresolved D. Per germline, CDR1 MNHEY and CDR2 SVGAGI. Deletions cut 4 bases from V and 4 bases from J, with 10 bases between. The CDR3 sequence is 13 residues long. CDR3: CASSLPGSYGYTF. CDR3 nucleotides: TGTGCCAGCAGTTTACCGGGGAGCTATGGCTACACCTTC.

The CDR3 bases are TGTGCCAGCAGCCCGTTTGGGGTAGAGGACACTGAAGCTTTCTTT. This translates into CASSPFGVEDTEAFF. V usage is TRBV11-2 and J usage is TRBJ1-1; no definite D call. CDR1 is SGHAT, CDR2 FQNNGV, per germline. V was cut by 5 bases and J by 3 bases, with 16 bases left in between. The CDR3 consists of 15 residues. The whole variable domain, filled in from reference TRBV11-2 and TRBJ1-1, reads EAGVAQSPRYKIIEKRQSVAFWCNPISGHATLYWYQQILGQGPKLLIQFQNNGVVDDSQLPKDRFSAERLKGVDSTLKIQPAKLEDSAVYLCASSPFGVEDTEAFFGQGTRLTVV.

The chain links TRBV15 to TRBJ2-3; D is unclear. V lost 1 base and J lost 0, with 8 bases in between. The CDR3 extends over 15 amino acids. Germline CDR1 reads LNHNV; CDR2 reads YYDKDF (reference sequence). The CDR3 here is CATSRVAASTDTQYF. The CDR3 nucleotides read TGTGCCACCAGCAGAGTGGCGGCGAGCACAGATACGCAGTATTTT.

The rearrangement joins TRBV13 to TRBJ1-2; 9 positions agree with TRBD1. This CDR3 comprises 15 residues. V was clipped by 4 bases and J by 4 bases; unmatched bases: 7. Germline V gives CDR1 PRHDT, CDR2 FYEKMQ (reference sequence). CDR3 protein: CASSSGTGIPYGYTF. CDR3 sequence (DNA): TGTGCCAGCAGCTCCGGGACAGGGATACCCTATGGCTACACCTTC.

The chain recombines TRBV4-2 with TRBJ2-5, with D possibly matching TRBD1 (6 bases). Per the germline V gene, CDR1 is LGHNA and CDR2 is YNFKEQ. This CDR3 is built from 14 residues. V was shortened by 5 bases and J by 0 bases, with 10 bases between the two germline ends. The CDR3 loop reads CASSFPGDQETQYF. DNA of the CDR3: TGTGCCAGCAGCTTCCCAGGGGACCAAGAGACCCAGTACTTC.

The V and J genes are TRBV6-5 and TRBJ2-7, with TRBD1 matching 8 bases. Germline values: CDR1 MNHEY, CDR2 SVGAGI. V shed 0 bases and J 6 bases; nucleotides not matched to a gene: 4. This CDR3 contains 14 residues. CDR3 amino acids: CASSYSDRAAEQYF. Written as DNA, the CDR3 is TGTGCCAGCAGTTACTCGGACAGGGCGGCCGAGCAGTACTTC.

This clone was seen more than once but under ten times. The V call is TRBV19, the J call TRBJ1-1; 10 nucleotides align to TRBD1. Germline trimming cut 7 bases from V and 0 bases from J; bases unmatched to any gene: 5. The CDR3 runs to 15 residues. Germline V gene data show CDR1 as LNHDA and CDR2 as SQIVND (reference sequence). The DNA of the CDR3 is TGTGCCAGTACCTGGACAGGGGGTGTGAACACTGAAGCTTTCTTT. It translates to CASTWTGGVNTEAFF.

CDR3 region: CASSLRQGNEQYF. The CDR3 DNA sequence: TGTGCCAGCAGCCTCCGACAGGGGAACGAGCAGTACTTC. The V call is TRBV7-7, the J call TRBJ2-7, with 8 bases that match TRBD1. CDR1 and CDR2 from the germline V gene are SSHAT and FNYEAQ (reference sequence). The CDR3 totals 13 residues. V gave up 5 bases and J gave up 5 bases; unmatched junction bases: 5.

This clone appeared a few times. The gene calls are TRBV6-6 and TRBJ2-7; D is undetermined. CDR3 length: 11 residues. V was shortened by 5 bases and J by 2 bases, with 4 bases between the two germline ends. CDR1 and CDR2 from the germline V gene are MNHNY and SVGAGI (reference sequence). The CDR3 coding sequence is TGTGCCAGCAGTAACACCTACGAGCAGTACTTC. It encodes CASSNTYEQYF.

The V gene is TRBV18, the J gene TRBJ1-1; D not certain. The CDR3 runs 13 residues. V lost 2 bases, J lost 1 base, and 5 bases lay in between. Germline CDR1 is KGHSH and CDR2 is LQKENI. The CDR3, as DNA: TGTGCCAGCTCACCAGGTAGGAACACTGAAGCTTTCTTT. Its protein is CASSPGRNTEAFF.

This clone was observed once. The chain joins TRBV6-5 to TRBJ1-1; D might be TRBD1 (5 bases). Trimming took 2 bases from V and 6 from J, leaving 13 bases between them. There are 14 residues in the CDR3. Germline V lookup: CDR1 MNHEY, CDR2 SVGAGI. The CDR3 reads CASSYPGPRAEAFF. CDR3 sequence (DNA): TGTGCCAGCAGTTACCCCGGGCCCAGGGCTGAAGCTTTCTTT.

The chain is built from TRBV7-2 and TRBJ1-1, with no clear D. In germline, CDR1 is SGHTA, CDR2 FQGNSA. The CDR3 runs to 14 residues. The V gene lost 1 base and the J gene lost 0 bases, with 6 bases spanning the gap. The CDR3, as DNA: TGTGCCAGCAGCTTAGTCTTGATGAACACTGAAGCTTTCTTT. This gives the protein CASSLVLMNTEAFF.

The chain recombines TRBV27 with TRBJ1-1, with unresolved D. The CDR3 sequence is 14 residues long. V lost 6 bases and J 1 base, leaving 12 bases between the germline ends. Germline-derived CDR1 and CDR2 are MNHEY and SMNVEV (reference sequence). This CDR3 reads CASSWGGANTEAFF. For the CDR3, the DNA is TGTGCCAGCAGCTGGGGTGGCGCGAACACTGAAGCTTTCTTT.

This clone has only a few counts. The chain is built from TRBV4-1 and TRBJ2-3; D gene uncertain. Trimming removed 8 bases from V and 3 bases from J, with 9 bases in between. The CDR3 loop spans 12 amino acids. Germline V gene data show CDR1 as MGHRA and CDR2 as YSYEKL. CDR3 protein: CASLSVTDTQYF. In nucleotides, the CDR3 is TGCGCCAGCCTCAGCGTAACAGATACGCAGTATTTT.

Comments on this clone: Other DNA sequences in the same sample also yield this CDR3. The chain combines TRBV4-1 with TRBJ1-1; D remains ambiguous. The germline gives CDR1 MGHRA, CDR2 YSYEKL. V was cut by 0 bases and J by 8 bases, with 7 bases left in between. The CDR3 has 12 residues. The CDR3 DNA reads TGCGCCAGCAGCCAAGATCGAACGGAAGCTTTCTTT. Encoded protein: CASSQDRTEAFF.

The CDR3 DNA sequence: TGCGCCAGCAGCGGACAGGGTATCGGCTATGGCTACACCTTC. This encodes CASSGQGIGYGYTF. This chain joins TRBV5-1 and TRBJ1-2, with 8 bases matching TRBD1. This CDR3 is built from 14 residues. Germline values: CDR1 SGHRS, CDR2 YFSETQ. V shed 4 bases and J 4 bases; nucleotides not matched to a gene: 6.

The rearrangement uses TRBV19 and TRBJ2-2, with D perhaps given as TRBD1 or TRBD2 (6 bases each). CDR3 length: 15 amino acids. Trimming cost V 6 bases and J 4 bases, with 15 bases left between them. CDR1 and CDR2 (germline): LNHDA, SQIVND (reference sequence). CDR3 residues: CASSRDEGGTGELFF. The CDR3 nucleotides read TGTGCCAGTAGCCGGGACGAGGGGGGCACCGGGGAGCTGTTTTTT.

The CDR3 reads CASSEGTGGETQYF. The CDR3 DNA follows: TGTGCCAGCAGTGAGGGGACAGGGGGAGAGACCCAGTACTTC. This sequence joins TRBV25-1 and TRBJ2-5, with TRBD1 matching 11 bases. V was pared by 3 bases and J by 4 bases, with 1 base of the junction left unmatched. The CDR3 sequence is 14 residues long. The V gene's germline CDR1 is MGHDK and CDR2 SYGVNS.

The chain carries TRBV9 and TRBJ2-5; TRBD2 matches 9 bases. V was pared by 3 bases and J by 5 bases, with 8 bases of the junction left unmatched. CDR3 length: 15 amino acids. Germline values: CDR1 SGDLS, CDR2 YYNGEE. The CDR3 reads CASSARGGPIETQYF. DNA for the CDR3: TGTGCCAGCAGCGCGCGGGGGGGACCAATCGAGACCCAGTACTTC.

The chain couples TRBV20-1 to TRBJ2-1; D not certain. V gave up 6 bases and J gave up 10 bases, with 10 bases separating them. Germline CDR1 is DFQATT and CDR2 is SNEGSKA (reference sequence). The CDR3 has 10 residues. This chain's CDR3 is CSAPFGEQFF. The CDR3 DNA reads TGCAGTGCCCCCTTTGGGGAGCAGTTCTTC.

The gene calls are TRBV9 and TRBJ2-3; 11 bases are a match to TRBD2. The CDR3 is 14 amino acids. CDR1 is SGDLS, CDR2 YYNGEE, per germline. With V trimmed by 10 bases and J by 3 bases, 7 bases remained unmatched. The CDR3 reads CAGSGGALTDTQYF. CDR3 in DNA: TGTGCCGGTAGCGGGGGGGCCTTAACAGATACGCAGTATTTT.

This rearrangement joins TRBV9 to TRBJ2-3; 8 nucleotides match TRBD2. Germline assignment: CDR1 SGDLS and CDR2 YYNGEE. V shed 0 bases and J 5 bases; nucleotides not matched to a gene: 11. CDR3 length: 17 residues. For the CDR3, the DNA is TGTGCCAGCAGCGTAGACGGGGGGGGAACCCCTGTAGATACGCAGTATTTT. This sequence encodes CASSVDGGGTPVDTQYF.

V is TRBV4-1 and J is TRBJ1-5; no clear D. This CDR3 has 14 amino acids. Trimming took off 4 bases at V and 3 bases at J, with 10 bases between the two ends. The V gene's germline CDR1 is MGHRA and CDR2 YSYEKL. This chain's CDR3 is CASSPGNNNQPQHF. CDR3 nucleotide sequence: TGCGCCAGCAGCCCCGGGAACAACAATCAGCCCCAGCATTTT.

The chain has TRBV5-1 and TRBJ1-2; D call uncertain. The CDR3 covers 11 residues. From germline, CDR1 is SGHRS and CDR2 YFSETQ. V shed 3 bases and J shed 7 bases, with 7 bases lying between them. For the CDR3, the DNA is TGCGCCAGCAGCTCCGGAGGTGGCTACACCTTC. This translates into CASSSGGGYTF.

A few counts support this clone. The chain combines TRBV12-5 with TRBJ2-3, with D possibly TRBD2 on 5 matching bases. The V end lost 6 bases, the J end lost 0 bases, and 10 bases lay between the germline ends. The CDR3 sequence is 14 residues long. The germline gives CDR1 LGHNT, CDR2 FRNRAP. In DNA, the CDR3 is TGTGCTAGTGGAGAGGGAGCTAGCACAGATACGCAGTATTTT. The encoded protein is CASGEGASTDTQYF.

The CDR3 region is CASKTSGGGTDTQYF. The DNA for the CDR3 is TGTGCCAGCAAGACTAGCGGGGGGGGCACAGATACGCAGTATTTT. The chain joins TRBV2 to TRBJ2-3; 14 nucleotides match TRBD2. The V gene end was trimmed by 7 bases and the J gene end by 1 base; junction bases not matched to a gene: 1. Germline V gives CDR1 SNHLY, CDR2 FYNNEI. The CDR3 contains 15 residues.

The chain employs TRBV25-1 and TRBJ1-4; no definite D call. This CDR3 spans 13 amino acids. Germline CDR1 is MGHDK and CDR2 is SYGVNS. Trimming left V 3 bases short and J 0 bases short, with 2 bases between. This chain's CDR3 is CASSEATNEKLFF. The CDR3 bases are TGTGCCAGCAGTGAGGCAACTAATGAAAAACTGTTTTTT.

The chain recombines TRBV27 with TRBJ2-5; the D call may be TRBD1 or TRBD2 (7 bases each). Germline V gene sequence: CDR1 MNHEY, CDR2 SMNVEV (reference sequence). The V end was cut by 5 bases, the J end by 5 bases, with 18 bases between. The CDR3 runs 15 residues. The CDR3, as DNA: TGTGCCAGCAGTGTAACAGGGACAGCGGGGGAGACCCAGTACTTC. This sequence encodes CASSVTGTAGETQYF.

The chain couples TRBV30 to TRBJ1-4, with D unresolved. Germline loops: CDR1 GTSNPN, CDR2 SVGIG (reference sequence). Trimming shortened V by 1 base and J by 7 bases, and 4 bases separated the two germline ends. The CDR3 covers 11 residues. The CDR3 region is CAWSGGEKLFF. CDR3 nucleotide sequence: TGTGCCTGGAGTGGGGGTGAAAAACTGTTTTTT.

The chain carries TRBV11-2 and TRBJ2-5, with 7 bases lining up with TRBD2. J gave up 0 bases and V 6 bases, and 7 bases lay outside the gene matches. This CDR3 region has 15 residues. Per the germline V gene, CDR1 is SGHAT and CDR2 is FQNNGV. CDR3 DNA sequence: TGTGCCAGCAGTCTCAACGGGGGGAACCAAGAGACCCAGTACTTC. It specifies CASSLNGGNQETQYF.

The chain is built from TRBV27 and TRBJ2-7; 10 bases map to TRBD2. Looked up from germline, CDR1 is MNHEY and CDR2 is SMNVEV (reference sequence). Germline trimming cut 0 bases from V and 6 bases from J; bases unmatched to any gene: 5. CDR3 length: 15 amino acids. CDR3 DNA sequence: TGTGCCAGCAGTTTATCGAGCGGGGGGGCCGGCGAGCAGTACTTC. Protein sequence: CASSLSSGGAGEQYF.